The 24 T cell receptor beta chains below come from one sample, sequenced in a study of T cell repertoires in cytomegalovirus infection. TCRdb analysed the reads with MiXCR anew, one entry per CDR3 protein. There are about 310,000 distinct CDR3 sequences in the sample; around 10% occur only once, and less than 3% lies in the top ten. Sample: PBMCs. These receptors came from a human donor in good health (CMV status not recorded). Some clones in this sample may be carry-over from other donors' samples.

This clonotype was observed many times. This sequence joins TRBV19 and TRBJ2-5; D gene uncertain. The CDR3 spans 14 residues. Germline-derived CDR1 and CDR2 are LNHDA and SQIVND (reference sequence). Between the trimmed V and J ends, which lost 5 bases and 0 bases, there was a span of 10 bases. The DNA of the CDR3 is TGTGCCAGTAGTTCGTCGTGGGACCAAGAGACCCAGTACTTC. Its translation: CASSSSWDQETQYF. Using reference TRBV19 and TRBJ2-5 for the parts outside the CDR3, the full variable domain is DGGITQSPKYLFRKEGQNVTLSCEQNLNHDAMYWYRQDPGQGLRLIYYSQIVNDFQKGDIAEGYSVSREKKESFPLTVTSAQKNPTAFYLCASSSSWDQETQYFGPGTRLLVL.

The V gene is TRBV6-2 or TRBV6-3, the J gene TRBJ2-1; 12 nucleotides align to TRBD2. CDR3 length: 15 amino acids. Germline V gene data show CDR1 as MNHEY and CDR2 as SVGEGT. J gave up 7 bases and V 4 bases, and 5 bases lay outside the gene matches. Here the CDR3 reads CASSSWTSGANEQFF. CDR3 DNA: TGTGCCAGCAGTTCCTGGACTAGCGGGGCGAATGAGCAGTTCTTC.

This clonotype was detected many times. V and J are TRBV7-2 and TRBJ1-2, with unresolved D. V was clipped by 1 base and J by 6 bases, with 6 bases between them. The CDR3 spans 12 residues. CDR1 and CDR2 (germline): SGHTA, FQGNSA. The CDR3 region is CASSLVVDGYTF. CDR3 nucleotides: TGTGCCAGCAGCTTAGTGGTGGATGGCTACACCTTC. The full variable domain, with the rest looked up from reference TRBV7-2 and TRBJ1-2, is GAGVSQSPSNKVTEKGKDVELRCDPISGHTALYWYRQSLGQGLEFLIYFQGNSAPDKSGLPSDRFSAERTGGSVSTLTIQRTQQEDSAVYLCASSLVVDGYTFGSGTRLTVV.

This clonotype was seen at least ten times. The chain combines TRBV7-9 with TRBJ1-4; 8 nucleotides agree with TRBD1. The CDR3 totals 15 residues. The trim removed 1 base at V and 7 bases at J, leaving 5 bases unmatched. Germline V lookup: CDR1 SEHNR, CDR2 FQNEAQ (reference sequence). CDR3 protein: CASSLGQGKFEKLFF. The CDR3 DNA is TGTGCCAGCAGCTTAGGACAGGGGAAGTTTGAAAAACTGTTTTTT. Combining the CDR3 with reference TRBV7-9 and TRBJ1-4 gives the whole variable domain DTGVSQNPRHKITKRGQNVTFRCDPISEHNRLYWYRQTLGQGPEFLTYFQNEAQLEKSRLLSDRFSAERPKGSFSTLEIQRTEQGDSAMYLCASSLGQGKFEKLFFGSGTQLSVL.

This sequence joins TRBV2 and TRBJ2-5, with D tentatively TRBD1 (7 bases). Germline V gene data show CDR1 as SNHLY and CDR2 as FYNNEI. Trimming removed 6 bases at V and 9 bases at J, with 17 bases between. This CDR3 spans 13 amino acids. The CDR3 bases are TGTGCCAGCAGGGGGGGACAGCTCACGGCCCAGTACTTC. Translation: CASRGGQLTAQYF. Full variable domain (remainder filled in from reference TRBV2 and TRBJ2-5): EPEVTQTPSHQVTQMGQEVILRCVPISNHLYFYWYRQILGQKVEFLVSFYNNEISEKSEIFDDQFSVERPDGSNFTLKIRSTKLEDSAMYFCASRGGQLTAQYFGPGTRLLVL.

This clonotype appeared many times. The chain recombines TRBV7-9 with TRBJ1-6; 8 nucleotides line up with TRBD1. Germline CDR1 and CDR2: SEHNR and FQNEAQ (reference sequence). CDR3 size: 16 residues. V lost 5 bases and J lost 7; bases outside the gene matches: 10. The CDR3 sequence: CASSPRQGPTNSPLHF. CDR3 nucleotide sequence: TGTGCCAGCAGCCCCCGACAGGGGCCGACGAATTCACCCCTCCACTTT.

V is TRBV12-3 or TRBV12-4 and J is TRBJ1-4, with a tentative D call TRBD1 (6 bases). The CDR3 extends over 15 amino acids. Trimming cost V 6 bases and J 5 bases, with 16 bases left between them. The CDR3 region has the DNA TGTGCCAGCAGCTTTCCGACAGGCTTCAATGAAAAACTGTTTTTT. This translates into CASSFPTGFNEKLFF.

This clonotype was seen at least ten times. The chain uses TRBV29-1 and TRBJ2-4; D may correspond to TRBD1 or TRBD2 (5 bases each). This CDR3 is 15 amino acids long. Germline values: CDR1 SQVTM, CDR2 ANQGSEA. The V end lost 3 bases, the J end lost 4 bases, and 16 bases lay between the germline ends. CDR3 sequence reads: CSVEESGTAKNIQYF. CDR3 DNA sequence: TGCAGCGTTGAGGAGTCCGGGACGGCAAAAAACATTCAGTACTTC. Looking up the rest from reference TRBV29-1 and TRBJ2-4 gives the full variable domain: SAVISQKPSRDICQRGTSLTIQCQVDSQVTMMFWYRQQPGQSLTLIATANQGSEATYESGFVIDKFPISRPNLTFSTLTVSNMSPEDSSIYLCSVEESGTAKNIQYFGAGTRLSVL.

This clonotype was counted ten times or more. The chain has TRBV20-1 and TRBJ2-7; no firm D call. This CDR3 has 11 residues. Trimming stripped 2 bases from V and 2 bases from J, with 4 bases between. From germline, CDR1 is DFQATT and CDR2 SNEGSKA (reference sequence). CDR3 sequence: CSARSAYEQYF. For the CDR3, the DNA is TGCAGTGCTAGATCGGCCTACGAGCAGTACTTC.

This clonotype was detected many times. The J gene is TRBJ1-1, the V gene TRBV11-3; D is unresolved. In germline, CDR1 is SGHNT, CDR2 YENEEA. V was cut by 5 bases and J by 0 bases, with 7 bases left in between. This CDR3 region has 13 residues. The CDR3 DNA sequence: TGTGCCAGCAGCGGAGACGTGAACACTGAAGCTTTCTTT. Its translation is CASSGDVNTEAFF.

This clonotype was recorded at least ten times. DNA of the CDR3: TGTGCCAGCAGCTTGAAGGGACTAGCGGGGACCCAAGAGACCCAGTACTTC. As protein: CASSLKGLAGTQETQYF. The V gene is TRBV5-4, the J gene TRBJ2-5, with 13 positions matching TRBD2. V lost 1 base to trimming and J lost 1 base; unmatched junction nucleotides: 4. This CDR3 spans 17 amino acids. Germline CDR1 SGHNT, CDR2 YYREEE (reference sequence).

The chain employs TRBV29-1 and TRBJ1-1; D not resolved. V lost 7 bases and J 13 bases, leaving 28 bases between the germline ends. The CDR3 totals 14 residues. From germline, CDR1 is SQVTM and CDR2 ANQGSEA. CDR3 sequence (DNA): TGCAGCGCCCACTTCAGGAATAATCTGAATGTCGGTTTCTTT. Its translation: CSAHFRNNLNVGFF. Variable domain in full (rest from reference TRBV29-1 and TRBJ1-1): SAVISQKPSRDICQRGTSLTIQCQVDSQVTMMFWYRQQPGQSLTLIATANQGSEATYESGFVIDKFPISRPNLTFSTLTVSNMSPEDSSIYLCSAHFRNNLNVGFFGQGTRLTVV.

This clonotype was seen many times. The V call is TRBV4-1, the J call TRBJ2-7; 9 nucleotides agree with TRBD1. This CDR3 region has 16 residues. With V trimmed by 4 bases and J by 2 bases, 9 bases remained unmatched. Germline CDR1 and CDR2: MGHRA and YSYEKL. The CDR3 DNA follows: TGCGCCAGCAGCCCGTCTCCGGGACAGGGCCCCTACGAGCAGTACTTC. The encoded protein is CASSPSPGQGPYEQYF.

At least ten counts were recorded for this clonotype. The chain employs TRBV6-2 or TRBV6-3 and TRBJ1-1; a possible D gene is TRBD1 (5 bases). Germline CDR1 is MNHEY and CDR2 is SVGEGT. The CDR3 loop spans 13 amino acids. Trimming removed 2 bases at V and 8 bases at J, with 12 bases between. CDR3 in DNA: TGTGCCAGCAGTTACGGCTGGACAAGGGAAGCTTTCTTT. It translates to CASSYGWTREAFF.

The rearrangement uses TRBV14 and TRBJ1-2; no definite D call. Germline loops: CDR1 SGHDN, CDR2 FVKESK. CDR3 size: 13 residues. V lost 1 base to trimming and J lost 4 bases, with 7 bases between them. CDR3 in DNA: TGTGCCAGCAGCCAAGGCCCAAGCTATGGCTACACCTTC. Protein sequence: CASSQGPSYGYTF.

This clonotype was detected ten times or more. This chain links TRBV5-1 with TRBJ2-2; 7 bases are a match to TRBD1. V trimming: 1 base; J trimming: 1 base; junction bases outside the gene matches: 7. This CDR3 contains 17 residues. Per germline, CDR1 SGHRS and CDR2 YFSETQ. The CDR3 is CASSLRGQGKNTGELFF. The CDR3 DNA reads TGCGCCAGCAGCTTGAGGGGGCAGGGGAAGAACACCGGGGAGCTGTTTTTT.

The genes are TRBV20-1 and TRBJ2-1, with TRBD2 identical over 11 bases. The V gene end was trimmed by 0 bases and the J gene end by 4 bases; junction bases not matched to a gene: 5. Germline CDR1 reads DFQATT; CDR2 reads SNEGSKA (reference sequence). CDR3 length: 16 amino acids. The DNA of the CDR3 is TGCAGTGCTAGAGAAAAGGGACTAGCGGTGTACAATGAGCAGTTCTTC. Encoded protein: CSAREKGLAVYNEQFF.

Note on this clonotype: Just one base apart from a much larger clone, this may be a read error. This chain connects TRBV28 to TRBJ2-5; 7 nucleotides align to TRBD1. This CDR3 spans 14 amino acids. Germline CDR1 and CDR2: MDHEN and SYDVKM. CDR3 sequence reads: CARSSGQTQETQYF. For the CDR3, the DNA is TGTGCCAGAAGTTCGGGACAGACCCAAGAGACCCAGTACTTC.

This clonotype was observed at least ten times. The chain carries TRBV7-2 and TRBJ2-7; the D is unclear. From germline, CDR1 is SGHTA and CDR2 FQGNSA. V was shortened by 5 bases and J by 3 bases, with 11 bases between the two germline ends. CDR3 size: 13 residues. Written as DNA, the CDR3 is TGTGCCAGCAGCCCCCAAACCCTCTACGAGCAGTACTTC. Its protein product is CASSPQTLYEQYF.

This clonotype appeared a few times. The chain recombines TRBV20-1 with TRBJ2-7; 11 bases line up with TRBD2. The CDR3 runs to 15 residues. Germline CDR1 is DFQATT and CDR2 is SNEGSKA (reference sequence). V dropped 1 base and J dropped 3; count of bases not matched to a gene: 5. CDR3 coding DNA: TGCAGTGCTAGAGGCCTAGCGGGGGGCCGCTACGAGCAGTACTTC. This translates into CSARGLAGGRYEQYF.

The sample holds many counts of this clonotype. This chain connects TRBV19 to TRBJ2-1, with D possibly TRBD2 on 5 matching bases. The ends were cut back, 1 base at V and 0 bases at J, with 13 bases in the middle. The length of the CDR3 is 17 residues. Per the germline V gene, CDR1 is LNHDA and CDR2 is SQIVND (reference sequence). CDR3 sequence (DNA): TGTGCCAGTAGTATAGGTGGACTTCGCAGCTCCTACAATGAGCAGTTCTTC. Its protein is CASSIGGLRSSYNEQFF.

The chain couples TRBV7-9 to TRBJ2-4; tentatively, D is TRBD1 (6 bases). Germline V gives CDR1 SEHNR, CDR2 FQNEAQ (reference sequence). V lost 4 bases to trimming and J lost 3 bases, with 10 bases between them. This CDR3 has 14 residues. This CDR3 is CASSSDRLKNIQYF. CDR3 sequence (DNA): TGTGCCAGCAGCTCTGACAGGCTCAAAAACATTCAGTACTTC.

In its sample, this clonotype was seen a few times. This rearrangement joins TRBV29-1 to TRBJ1-2, with a tentative D call TRBD1 (5 bases). The V end was cut by 0 bases, the J end by 2 bases, with 19 bases between. The germline V gene encodes CDR1 SQVTM and CDR2 ANQGSEA. The CDR3 runs to 17 residues. CDR3 residues: CSVEDRIRGLSNYGYTF. For the CDR3, the DNA is TGCAGCGTTGAAGACCGGATACGGGGGTTGTCGAACTATGGCTACACCTTC.

This clonotype was counted ten times or more. The rearrangement links TRBV20-1 to TRBJ2-1; D might be TRBD1 or TRBD2, each matching 5 bases. Germline loops: CDR1 DFQATT, CDR2 SNEGSKA (reference sequence). This CDR3 has 14 residues. The ends were cut back, 4 bases at V and 5 bases at J, with 15 bases in the middle. The CDR3 nucleotides read TGCAGTGCTAAAGGGACCCCAGCACACAATGAGCAGTTCTTC. This translates into CSAKGTPAHNEQFF.